This TCR beta chain was captured by sequencing in a study of cytomegalovirus exposure and HLA in healthy donors. Study observations and caveats: Most TCRs appeared rarely, but some public TCRs recurred in many donors. Overall, about 160 TCR beta chains were annotated as cytomegalovirus-associated.

Vbeta (60) and Jbeta (13) primers were used in the PCR. Repertoires were generated with immunoSEQ multiplex PCR, while TCRdb's copy carries only in-frame clones and drops some. The table has about 130,000 clones, just over 75% seen once. Note on this clone: Antigen unknown.

Trimming cost V 2 bases and J 4 bases, with 14 bases left between them. Germline CDR1 is MNHEY and CDR2 is SVGAGI. The CDR3 is made up of 15 amino acids. The chain combines TRBV6-5 with TRBJ2-5, with TRBD1 as a possible D gene (5 bases). The TCR was taken from a woman in her forties or fifties in good health and CMV-seronegative. Sequenced: PBMCs. This CDR3 is CASSYGSRGPETQYF. The CDR3 region has the DNA TGTGCCAGCAGTTACGGGTCTAGGGGTCCAGAGACCCAGTACTTC.